This TCR beta chain was identified in a study of identical twins (dated by TCRdb to between 2015 and 2016). As for the study more broadly: To test whether fetal clonotypes persist, the study used deep sequencing on TCR alpha and beta repertoires from monozygotic twins, unrelated adults of various ages, and cord blood. To rule out contamination, replicate twin experiments were performed at different times with different library preparation protocols.

Every donor was a healthy Caucasian. Three pairs of female monozygotic twins, all aged 18 to 29 years, made up the twin cohort. Positive isolation kits from Invitrogen were used to isolate the CD4+ and CD8+ T cell populations. Trimmed from V: 3 bases; trimmed from J: 8 bases; junction bases lacking a gene match: 7. Taken from cysteine to phenylalanine, the CDR3 has 14 residues. Solely the CDR3 DNA is kept, with 42 bases framed from the first base. This clonotype was seen many times. The antigen it binds to is not known. No base qualities exist here, and no much larger clone lies one base off it. Library preparation employed 5' RACE. Reads for this sample came from an Illumina HiSeq 2000. A universal primer binding site was added through template switching, and the final cDNA carried a unique molecular identifier so that TCR cDNA molecules could be counted accurately. Specific primers in the conserved constant-segment region were used to synthesize first-strand cDNA for the TCR alpha and beta chains. To control for contamination, each cDNA library was double barcoded with a SMART-Mk sample barcode plus Illumina barcodes. TruSeq adapter sequences and Illumina sample barcodes were added in two successive PCR steps. The TCR alpha and beta cDNA libraries were sequenced on the Illumina HiSeq platform using custom primers. In the authors' own workflow: MiGEC processed the raw reads to extract unique molecular identifiers, while MiXCR was used to determine the CDR3 positions. Recombination models were inferred per individual with the repgenHMM and IGoR tools using an EM algorithm. Shared clonotype analysis was performed with the tcR package in R, normalizing sharing by the product of cloneset sizes. To study raw recombination without the effects of thymic and clonal selection, out-of-frame nonproductive sequences were analyzed. TCRdb reprocessing: public reads trimmed at Q25 with fastp, clones called with MiXCR, in-frame beta chains kept. Every entry covers one CDR3 protein and lists the most common genes and DNA from its rows. The V and J calls, along with clone size, are taken from TCRdb and not from the paper's own processing. In all, the sample holds about 480,000 distinct CDR3 sequences, and 14% of those were seen once. About 0.54% of the sample comes from the top ten.

Overall study results and their limits: Zero-insertion analyses could be partly confounded by invariant T cells such as MAIT and iNKT, though diverse VJ usage argued against such confounding for most clonotypes. Because the same donors could not be followed over many years, the conclusions depended on cross-sectional statistical analysis. Fewer insertions were carried by abundant cord blood beta clonotypes, a similar but weaker trend appeared in young adult naive repertoires, and no such trend appeared in memory repertoires. In monozygotic twins, out-of-frame TCR alpha sharing was systematically underestimated by recombination models, although the models agreed with sharing between unrelated individuals. Excess twin sharing in beta out-of-frame sequences was weaker because fewer shared sequences lowered the signal-to-noise ratio. Out-of-frame TCR alpha sequences shared between twins showed an excess of low generation-probability sequences compared with coincidental sharing between unrelated individuals.

The sample was also linked to a second study, of yellow fever vaccine responses in identical twins. That second report states: According to the authors, the vaccine-induced T cell response in identical twins seemed to be partly convergent and partly specific to each individual. In identical twins, the study followed T cell clones that responded to the vaccine with precision.

The sample consisted of CD4+ T cells sorted from blood. Here the chain combines TRBV12-3 or TRBV12-4 and TRBJ2-4; 7 central bases correspond to TRBD1. The sequence derives from a young woman in good health. The bases read TGTGCCAGCAGTTTGACAGGGCGGAGTGACATTCAGTACTTC. This yields the protein CASSLTGRSDIQYF.